This TCR beta chain was identified during a study of cytomegalovirus exposure and HLA in healthy donors. The PCR was carried out with 60 Vbeta primers and 13 Jbeta primers. Assay: immunoSEQ multiplex PCR; the TCRdb copy retains only in-frame clones and omits some. The sample includes roughly 180,000 clones, 77% of them seen just once. As regards this clone: Its cognate antigen is unknown.

Notes on the study in general: Per a prior analysis, the majority of TCR beta V segments were productive roughly 87% or roughly 30% of the time. Donors were assumed by presence/absence analyses to have roughly uniform sequencing depth. Excluded were some V segments that proved indistinguishable, including TRBV6-2 and TRBV6-3.

The CDR3 is 11 residues long. The rearrangement links TRBV12-1 to TRBJ1-5. TRBV12-1 is deemed a pseudogene. This clonotype was obtained from a woman in her 30s in good health and CMV-seropositive. Sequencing was done on a sample of PBMCs. This CDR3 is CADVAEVPQHF. As DNA, the CDR3 is TGTGCCGACGTGGCGGAGGTGCCCCAGCATTTT.